The rows below give T cell receptor beta chains drawn from one sample of a study of blood T cells in healthy people across ages. TCRdb processed the 5' RACE reads anew with MiXCR; each CDR3 protein has one entry. Among about 680,000 distinct CDR3 sequences listed, around 48% were seen once. The sample consisted of blood. The source of these receptors is a woman aged 55-69 years in good health. CDR3s include the opening cysteine and the closing phenylalanine or tryptophan. D genes are given only for firm matches. Size is stated for part of the rows, as once, few or many counts, or as a class when the clone is expanded.

cdr3_aa: CSASRTSGSSYADTQYF
cdr3_nt: TGCAGTGCTAGTAGGACTAGCGGGAGTTCATACGCAGATACGCAGTATTTT
j_call: TRBJ2-3
v_call: TRBV20-1
d_call: TRBD2
clone_size: .

cdr3_aa: CASSLAERYEQYF
cdr3_nt: TGTGCCAGCAGCTTGGCCGAACGCTACGAGCAGTACTTC
j_call: TRBJ2-7
v_call: TRBV5-6
d_call: .
clone_size: few

cdr3_aa: CSARVASDQQETQYF
cdr3_nt: TGCAGTGCTAGAGTGGCTAGCGATCAACAAGAGACCCAGTACTTC
j_call: TRBJ2-5
v_call: TRBV20-1
d_call: .
clone_size: .

cdr3_aa: CASSDTRGYTF
cdr3_nt: TGTGCCAGCAGTGATACACGGGGCTACACCTTC
j_call: TRBJ1-2
v_call: TRBV9
d_call: .
clone_size: .

cdr3_aa: CASSISGADTQYF
cdr3_nt: TGTGCCAGCAGCATCTCAGGGGCAGATACGCAGTATTTT
j_call: TRBJ2-3
v_call: TRBV9
d_call: .
clone_size: .

cdr3_aa: CASRRCRQGSSYEQYF
cdr3_nt: TGTGCCAGCAGACGTTGTAGACAGGGTAGCTCCTACGAGCAGTACTTC
j_call: TRBJ2-7
v_call: TRBV27
d_call: TRBD1
clone_size: .

cdr3_aa: CASSIELGQPQHF
cdr3_nt: TGTGCCAGCAGCATAGAGCTAGGGCAGCCCCAGCATTTT
j_call: TRBJ1-5
v_call: TRBV7-2
d_call: .
clone_size: .

cdr3_aa: CSARHPGGIGTEAFF
cdr3_nt: TGCAGTGCTAGACACCCAGGGGGCATCGGCACTGAAGCTTTCTTT
j_call: TRBJ1-1
v_call: TRBV20-1
d_call: TRBD1
clone_size: .

cdr3_aa: CASSSRGLAGSYEQYF
cdr3_nt: TGTGCCAGCAGCTCTAGAGGACTAGCGGGTTCCTACGAGCAGTACTTC
j_call: TRBJ2-7
v_call: TRBV5-6
d_call: TRBD2
clone_size: .

cdr3_aa: CASSLAGSQFLGEKLFF
cdr3_nt: TGTGCCAGCAGCTTAGCGGGGAGCCAGTTCCTAGGTGAAAAACTGTTTTTT
j_call: TRBJ1-4
v_call: TRBV7-9
d_call: .
clone_size: .

cdr3_aa: CSARQDSNQPQHF
cdr3_nt: TGCAGCGCGAGGCAGGATAGCAATCAGCCCCAGCATTTT
j_call: TRBJ1-5
v_call: TRBV29-1
d_call: .
clone_size: .

cdr3_aa: CASSGGRTADTQYF
cdr3_nt: TGTGCCAGCAGTGGAGGGAGGACTGCAGATACGCAGTATTTT
j_call: TRBJ2-3
v_call: TRBV9
d_call: .
clone_size: few